A single sample is the source of the 22 T cell receptor beta chains below, sequenced in a study of response to subunit inactivated influenza vaccine. Each CDR3 protein is one row after TCRdb ran MiXCR on the RT-PCR reads. The table lists about 310,000 distinct CDR3 sequences, 20% to 25% of them singletons. The sample was PBMCs from blood, taken about 19 months after vaccination. These receptors came from a man between 50 and 70 years old who received an inactivated influenza vaccine.

V and J are TRBV6-1 and TRBJ2-5; TRBD1 agrees at 7 bases. The V and J ends lost 4 bases and 7 bases, in that order; junction bases with no gene match: 9. CDR1 MNHNS and CDR2 SASEGT come from the germline V gene. The CDR3 covers 14 residues. This CDR3 reads CASSGGQASRTQYF. The CDR3 coding sequence is TGTGCCAGCAGTGGCGGACAGGCCTCCAGGACCCAGTACTTC.

The table lists this clonotype with a few counts. This rearrangement joins TRBV25-1 to TRBJ1-2; D is unresolved. Germline-derived CDR1 and CDR2 are MGHDK and SYGVNS. The CDR3 has 14 amino acids. The V end lost 5 bases, the J end lost 4 bases, and 14 bases lay between the germline ends. The CDR3 protein is CASSPGRSGYGYTF. CDR3 in DNA: TGTGCCAGCAGTCCCGGAAGGTCTGGCTATGGCTACACCTTC.

The chain joins TRBV6-5 to TRBJ2-1; 7 nucleotides match TRBD2. CDR1 MNHEY and CDR2 SVGAGI come from the germline V gene. The CDR3 extends over 15 amino acids. J was trimmed by 3 bases and V by 1 base; bases with no gene match: 3. The CDR3 bases are TGTGCCAGCAGTTACTTCCGCGGGAGCTACAATGAGCAGTTCTTC. It is translated as CASSYFRGSYNEQFF.

The chain has TRBV20-1 and TRBJ2-2; TRBD1 matches 8 bases. The V and J ends lost 2 bases and 1 base, in that order; junction bases with no gene match: 3. This CDR3 contains 15 residues. Germline lookup yields CDR1 DFQATT and CDR2 SNEGSKA (reference sequence). CDR3 amino acids: CSARNGQGNTGELFF. The CDR3 coding sequence is TGCAGTGCTAGAAATGGACAGGGGAACACCGGGGAGCTGTTTTTT.

The CDR3 DNA reads as TGCGCCAGCAGCCAGGACATGACAGGGTCAAGCAATCAGCCCCAGCATTTT. Translation: CASSQDMTGSSNQPQHF. V and J are TRBV4-1 and TRBJ1-5; 7 bases agree with TRBD1. Germline loops: CDR1 MGHRA, CDR2 YSYEKL. This CDR3 is built from 17 residues. V lost 3 bases to trimming and J lost 1 base; unmatched junction nucleotides: 9.

The sample holds a few counts of this clonotype. J is TRBJ2-2 and V is TRBV20-1; 11 positions agree with TRBD2. The germline gives CDR1 DFQATT, CDR2 SNEGSKA (reference sequence). The CDR3 has 15 amino acids. Losses at the gene ends were 5 bases for V and 5 bases for J; bases not matched to a gene: 7. The CDR3 coding sequence is TGCAGTGCTCCCGTTCTAGCGGGGGGTACCGGGGAGCTGTTTTTT. The encoded protein is CSAPVLAGGTGELFF.

CDR3 coding DNA: TGTGCCAGCTCACCAAGTCAAGGACTATCTTTCACCGGGGAGCTGTTTTTT. This translates into CASSPSQGLSFTGELFF. The V call is TRBV18, the J call TRBJ2-2; perhaps TRBD2 as D (6 bases). Looked up from germline, CDR1 is KGHSH and CDR2 is LQKENI. The CDR3 totals 17 residues. The V gene lost 2 bases and the J gene lost 4 bases, with 17 bases spanning the gap. The full variable domain, completed using reference TRBV18 and TRBJ2-2, is NAGVMQNPRHLVRRRGQEARLRCSPMKGHSHVYWYRQLPEEGLKFMVYLQKENIIDESGMPKERFSAEFPKEGPSILRIQQVVRGDSAAYFCASSPSQGLSFTGELFFGEGSRLTVL.

In this sample, this clonotype turned up a few times. The rearrangement links TRBV20-1 to TRBJ1-5; 11 positions agree with TRBD1. V trimming: 6 bases; J trimming: 4 bases; junction bases outside the gene matches: 5. The CDR3 has 14 amino acids. CDR1 and CDR2 from the germline V gene are DFQATT and SNEGSKA (reference sequence). CDR3 protein: CSAGQGGGNQPQHF. CDR3 nucleotides: TGCAGTGCGGGACAGGGGGGAGGAAATCAGCCCCAGCATTTT.

This clonotype showed up just a few times. J is TRBJ2-7 and V is TRBV13, with 9 bases fitting TRBD2. CDR3 size: 15 residues. Germline-derived CDR1 and CDR2 are PRHDT and FYEKMQ (reference sequence). J was trimmed by 0 bases and V by 3 bases; bases with no gene match: 3. The CDR3 coding sequence is TGTGCCAGCAGCTTGGCGGGGGGGAGCTCCTACGAGCAGTACTTC. Translated: CASSLAGGSSYEQYF.

This chain joins TRBV7-2 and TRBJ2-3; D unresolved. TRBJ1-5 explains the end of the DNA better; the J call may be wrong. Germline loops: CDR1 SGHTA, CDR2 FQGNSA. The CDR3 runs to 11 residues. CDR3 bases: TGTGCCAGCAGCTCTCCCTCGCCGCAGCATTTT. Translated: CASSSPSPQHF.

Only a few counts were recorded for this clonotype. The chain uses TRBV14 and TRBJ2-7; no clear D. The V end was cut by 4 bases, the J end by 3 bases, with 10 bases between. The CDR3 is 13 residues long. The V gene's germline CDR1 is SGHDN and CDR2 FVKESK. The CDR3 is CASSPRAVYEQYF. CDR3 coding DNA: TGTGCCAGCAGCCCCCGGGCGGTCTACGAGCAGTACTTC.

CDR3 sequence reads: CASSLDTGPNSPLHF. CDR3 sequence (DNA): TGTGCCAGCAGCTTAGACACAGGGCCTAATTCACCCCTCCACTTT. The chain uses TRBV7-9 and TRBJ1-6; a weak D match, TRBD1 (6 bases). Trimming pared 1 base from V and 6 bases from J, leaving 10 bases between. Germline V CDR1 and CDR2: SEHNR, FQNEAQ (reference sequence). The CDR3 extends over 15 amino acids.

This chain links TRBV21-1 with TRBJ1-4. TRBV21-1 is designated a pseudogene. The CDR3 sequence is 14 residues long. CDR3 loop: CASSNVATNEKLFF. The CDR3 DNA reads as TGTGCCAGCAGTAATGTCGCAACTAATGAAAAACTGTTTTTT.

V and J are TRBV12-3 or TRBV12-4 and TRBJ2-7, with unresolved D. The CDR3 extends over 13 amino acids. V lost 2 bases to trimming and J lost 5 bases, with 10 bases between them. In DNA, the CDR3 is TGTGCCAGCAGTTTATGGGGAATGGACGAGCAGTACTTC. Translating gives CASSLWGMDEQYF.

This clonotype was counted only a few times. The chain couples TRBV12-3 or TRBV12-4 to TRBJ1-2; a possible D gene is TRBD1 (6 bases). Trimming shortened V by 3 bases and J by 0 bases, and 14 bases separated the two germline ends. CDR3 length: 16 residues. The CDR3: CASSLGGALTNYGYTF. The CDR3 DNA is TGTGCCAGCAGTTTGGGGGGGGCCTTAACTAACTATGGCTACACCTTC.

Here the CDR3 reads CSARGQGVWADTQYF. For the CDR3, the DNA is TGCAGTGCTCGGGGTCAGGGGGTATGGGCAGATACGCAGTATTTT. The chain carries TRBV20-1 and TRBJ2-3, with 7 bases identical to TRBD1. There are 15 residues in the CDR3. The germline gives CDR1 DFQATT, CDR2 SNEGSKA (reference sequence). The V segment lost 5 bases and the J segment 4 bases; nucleotides outside the gene matches: 12.

This clonotype was counted a few times. The rearrangement links TRBV20-1 to TRBJ2-1; TRBD2 aligns across 9 bases. The length of the CDR3 is 14 residues. CDR1 is DFQATT and CDR2 is SNEGSKA in the germline V gene (reference sequence). Losses at the gene ends were 2 bases for V and 6 bases for J; bases not matched to a gene: 5. The CDR3 sequence: CSARIAGVFNEQFF. The CDR3 DNA sequence: TGCAGTGCTAGAATAGCGGGAGTTTTCAATGAGCAGTTCTTC.

This clonotype was counted only a few times. This chain joins TRBV6-1 and TRBJ2-3; the D is unclear. Germline V gene data show CDR1 as MNHNS and CDR2 as SASEGT. This CDR3 region has 13 residues. V lost 4 bases, J lost 6 bases, and 11 bases lay in between. CDR3 sequence reads: CASSVLLDDTQYF. The CDR3 DNA follows: TGTGCCAGCAGTGTCCTTTTGGACGATACGCAGTATTTT.

The chain has TRBV6-5 and TRBJ1-5; no definite D call. CDR1 and CDR2 from the germline V gene are MNHEY and SVGAGI. The germline V and J ends were trimmed by 7 bases and 0 bases, with 22 bases remaining between them. The CDR3 runs to 18 residues. Written as DNA, the CDR3 is TGTGCCAGCACCTACTCTCGGAGAGGGCGTTATAGCAATCAGCCCCAGCATTTT. It yields the protein CASTYSRRGRYSNQPQHF.

This clonotype has more than one count but fewer than ten. This rearrangement joins TRBV7-9 to TRBJ1-2; perhaps TRBD1 as D (5 bases). Deletions cut 5 bases from V and 4 bases from J, with 8 bases between. The CDR3 length is 12 residues. Germline V gives CDR1 SEHNR, CDR2 FQNEAQ (reference sequence). The CDR3 protein is CASSIDSYGYTF. CDR3 DNA: TGTGCCAGCAGCATTGACAGCTATGGCTACACCTTC.

This clonotype has more than one count but fewer than ten. The chain combines TRBV7-2 with TRBJ1-4; no reliable D call. Trimming shortened V by 3 bases and J by 5 bases, and 10 bases separated the two germline ends. This CDR3 spans 14 amino acids. Germline loops: CDR1 SGHTA, CDR2 FQGNSA. The CDR3 loop reads CASSLSRTNEKLFF. In nucleotides, the CDR3 is TGTGCCAGCAGCTTGAGCCGCACCAATGAAAAACTGTTTTTT.

This rearrangement joins TRBV7-2 to TRBJ1-1; D is ambiguous. This CDR3 has 13 amino acids. V was cut by 0 bases and J by 8 bases, with 10 bases left in between. Germline V gives CDR1 SGHTA, CDR2 FQGNSA. The CDR3 protein is CASSLAGPYEAFF. CDR3 in DNA: TGTGCCAGCAGCTTAGCGGGTCCGTACGAAGCTTTCTTT. Drawing the rest from reference TRBV7-2 and TRBJ1-1, the complete variable domain is GAGVSQSPSNKVTEKGKDVELRCDPISGHTALYWYRQSLGQGLEFLIYFQGNSAPDKSGLPSDRFSAERTGGSVSTLTIQRTQQEDSAVYLCASSLAGPYEAFFGQGTRLTVV.